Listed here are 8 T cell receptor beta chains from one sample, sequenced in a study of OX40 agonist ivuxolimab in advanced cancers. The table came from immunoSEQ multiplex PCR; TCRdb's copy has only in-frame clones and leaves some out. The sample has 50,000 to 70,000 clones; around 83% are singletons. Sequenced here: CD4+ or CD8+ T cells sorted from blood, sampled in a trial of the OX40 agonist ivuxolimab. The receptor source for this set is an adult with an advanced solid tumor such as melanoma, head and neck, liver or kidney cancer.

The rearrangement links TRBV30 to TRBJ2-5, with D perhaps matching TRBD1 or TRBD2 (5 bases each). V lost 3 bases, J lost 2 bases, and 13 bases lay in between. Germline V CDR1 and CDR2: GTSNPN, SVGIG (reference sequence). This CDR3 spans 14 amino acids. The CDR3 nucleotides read TGTGCCTGGAGCCCGGGGTCAGGGCAAGAGACCCAGTACTTC. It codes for CAWSPGSGQETQYF.

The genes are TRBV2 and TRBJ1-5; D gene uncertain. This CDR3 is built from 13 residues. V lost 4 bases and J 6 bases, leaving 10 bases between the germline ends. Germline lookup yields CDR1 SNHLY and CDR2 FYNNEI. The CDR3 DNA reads TGTGCCAGCAGTGGCCCCAGCTTTCAGCCCCAGCATTTT. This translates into CASSGPSFQPQHF.

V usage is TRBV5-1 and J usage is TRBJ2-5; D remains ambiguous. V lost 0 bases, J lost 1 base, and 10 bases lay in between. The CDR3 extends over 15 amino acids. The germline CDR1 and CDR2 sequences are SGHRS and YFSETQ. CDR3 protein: CASSLGLVPQETQYF. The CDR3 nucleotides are TGCGCCAGCAGCTTGGGTTTAGTTCCCCAAGAGACCCAGTACTTC.

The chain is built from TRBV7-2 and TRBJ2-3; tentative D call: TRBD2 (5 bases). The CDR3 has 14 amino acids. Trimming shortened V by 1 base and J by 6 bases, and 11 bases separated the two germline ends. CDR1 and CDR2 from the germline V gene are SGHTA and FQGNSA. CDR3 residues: CASSLGRPEDTQYF. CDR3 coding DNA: TGTGCCAGCAGCTTAGGGAGGCCCGAGGATACGCAGTATTTT. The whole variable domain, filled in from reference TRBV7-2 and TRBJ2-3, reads GAGVSQSPSNKVTEKGKDVELRCDPISGHTALYWYRQSLGQGLEFLIYFQGNSAPDKSGLPSDRFSAERTGGSVSTLTIQRTQQEDSAVYLCASSLGRPEDTQYFGPGTRLTVL.

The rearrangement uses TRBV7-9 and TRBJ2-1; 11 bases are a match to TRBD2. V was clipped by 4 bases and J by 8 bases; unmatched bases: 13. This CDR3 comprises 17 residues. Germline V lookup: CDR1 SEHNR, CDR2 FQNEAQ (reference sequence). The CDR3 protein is CASSYVKLAGEGDEQFF. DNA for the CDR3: TGTGCCAGCAGCTATGTAAAACTAGCGGGAGAGGGGGATGAGCAGTTCTTC.

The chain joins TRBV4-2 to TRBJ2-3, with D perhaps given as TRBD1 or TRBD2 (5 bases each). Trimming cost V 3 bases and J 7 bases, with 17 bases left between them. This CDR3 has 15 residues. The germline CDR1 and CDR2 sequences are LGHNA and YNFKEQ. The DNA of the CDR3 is TGTGCCAGCAGCCAGGGGGACGGCGCCTCTTATACGCAGTATTTT. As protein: CASSQGDGASYTQYF.

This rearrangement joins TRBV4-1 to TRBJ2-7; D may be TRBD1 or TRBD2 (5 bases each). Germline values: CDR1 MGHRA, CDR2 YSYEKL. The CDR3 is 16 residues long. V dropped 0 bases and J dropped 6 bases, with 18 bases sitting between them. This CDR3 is CASSQEGSPGRGEQYF. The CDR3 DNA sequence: TGCGCCAGCAGCCAAGAAGGTAGCCCGGGAAGGGGCGAGCAGTACTTC.

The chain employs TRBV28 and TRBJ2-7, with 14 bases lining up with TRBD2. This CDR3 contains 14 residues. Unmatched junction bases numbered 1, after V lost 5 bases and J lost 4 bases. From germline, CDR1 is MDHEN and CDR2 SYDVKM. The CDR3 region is CASSRLAGGYEQYF. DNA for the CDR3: TGTGCCAGCAGTCGACTAGCGGGAGGGTACGAGCAGTACTTC.